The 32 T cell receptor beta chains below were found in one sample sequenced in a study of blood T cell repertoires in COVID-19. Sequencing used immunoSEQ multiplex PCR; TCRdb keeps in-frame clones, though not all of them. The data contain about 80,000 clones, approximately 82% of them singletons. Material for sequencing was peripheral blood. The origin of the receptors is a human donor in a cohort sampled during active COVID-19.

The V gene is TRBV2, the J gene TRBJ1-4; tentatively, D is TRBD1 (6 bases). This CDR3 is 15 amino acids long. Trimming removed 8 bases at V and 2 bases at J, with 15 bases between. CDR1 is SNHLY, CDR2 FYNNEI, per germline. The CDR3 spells CASRQAGGTNEKLFF. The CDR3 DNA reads TGTGCCAGCCGACAGGCCGGCGGCACTAATGAAAAACTGTTTTTT.

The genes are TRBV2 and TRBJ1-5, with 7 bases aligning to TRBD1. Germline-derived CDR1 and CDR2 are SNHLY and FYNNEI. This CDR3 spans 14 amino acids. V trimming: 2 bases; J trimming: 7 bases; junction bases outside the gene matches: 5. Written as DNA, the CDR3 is TGTGCCAGCAGTGAAACAGGGGAAAGGCAGCCCCAGCATTTT. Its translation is CASSETGERQPQHF.

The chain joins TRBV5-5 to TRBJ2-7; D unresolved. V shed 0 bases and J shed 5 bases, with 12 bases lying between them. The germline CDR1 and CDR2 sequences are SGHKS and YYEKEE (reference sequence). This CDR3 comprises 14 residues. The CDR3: CASSLAPQAHEQYF. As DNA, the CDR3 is TGTGCCAGCAGCTTGGCCCCTCAAGCCCACGAGCAGTACTTC.

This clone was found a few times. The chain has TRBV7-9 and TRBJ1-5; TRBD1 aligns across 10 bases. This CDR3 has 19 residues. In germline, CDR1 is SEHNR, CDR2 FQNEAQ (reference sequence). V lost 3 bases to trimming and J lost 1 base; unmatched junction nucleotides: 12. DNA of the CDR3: TGTGCCAGCAGCTTCGGGACAGGGGATTTAATGAGGAGCAATCAGCCCCAGCATTTT. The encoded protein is CASSFGTGDLMRSNQPQHF.

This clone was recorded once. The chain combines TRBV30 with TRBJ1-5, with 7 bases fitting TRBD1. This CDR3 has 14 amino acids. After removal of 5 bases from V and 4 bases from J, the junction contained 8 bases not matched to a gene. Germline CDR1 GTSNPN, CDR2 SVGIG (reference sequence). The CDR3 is CAWGTSGGNQPQHF. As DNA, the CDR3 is TGTGCCTGGGGTACATCAGGGGGTAATCAGCCCCAGCATTTT.

The CDR3 protein is CASSRGLDTDTQYF. The CDR3 bases are TGCGCCAGCAGCCGTGGACTGGACACAGATACGCAGTATTTT. V usage is TRBV5-1 and J usage is TRBJ2-3, with a possible D match to TRBD2 (5 bases). Between the trimmed V and J ends, which lost 4 bases and 2 bases, there was a span of 11 bases. The CDR3 has 14 residues. Looked up from germline, CDR1 is SGHRS and CDR2 is YFSETQ.

CDR3 sequence: CASSLEQGASYEQYF. For the CDR3, the DNA is TGTGCCAGCAGCTTAGAACAGGGGGCCAGTTACGAGCAGTACTTC. This chain joins TRBV7-2 and TRBJ2-7, with TRBD1 identical over 9 bases. CDR3 length: 15 amino acids. With 1 base clipped from V and 4 bases from J, the junction kept 5 bases outside the gene matches. Germline CDR1 is SGHTA and CDR2 is FQGNSA.

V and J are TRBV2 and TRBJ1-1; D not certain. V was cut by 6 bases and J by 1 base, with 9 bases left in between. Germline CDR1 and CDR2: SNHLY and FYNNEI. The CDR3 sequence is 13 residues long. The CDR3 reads CASSYSANTEAFF. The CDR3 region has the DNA TGTGCCAGCAGCTATTCCGCGAACACTGAAGCTTTCTTT.

CDR3 region: CASRQGANTEAFF. The CDR3 DNA is TGTGCCAGCAGGCAGGGGGCGAACACTGAAGCTTTCTTT. The J gene is TRBJ1-1, the V gene TRBV2, with TRBD1 matching 8 bases. The CDR3 runs to 13 residues. The ends lost 6 bases at V and 1 base at J; junction bases unmatched: 1. Germline V gene data show CDR1 as SNHLY and CDR2 as FYNNEI.

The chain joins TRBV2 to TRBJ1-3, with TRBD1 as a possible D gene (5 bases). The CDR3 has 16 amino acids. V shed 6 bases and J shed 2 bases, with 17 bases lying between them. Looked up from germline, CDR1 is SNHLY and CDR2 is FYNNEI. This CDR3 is CASSSKPGLAGNTIYF. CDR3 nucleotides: TGTGCCAGCAGCTCAAAACCAGGGCTGGCTGGAAACACCATATATTTT.

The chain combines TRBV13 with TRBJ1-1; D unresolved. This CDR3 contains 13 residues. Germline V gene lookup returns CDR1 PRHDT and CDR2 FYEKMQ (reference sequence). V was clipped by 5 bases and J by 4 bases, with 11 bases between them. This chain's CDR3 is CASSPGRGTEAFF. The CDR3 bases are TGTGCCAGCAGCCCTGGGCGGGGCACTGAAGCTTTCTTT. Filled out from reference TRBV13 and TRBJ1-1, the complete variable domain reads AAGVIQSPRHLIKEKRETATLKCYPIPRHDTVYWYQQGPGQDPQFLISFYEKMQSDKGSIPDRFSAQQFSDYHSELNMSSLELGDSALYFCASSPGRGTEAFFGQGTRLTVV.

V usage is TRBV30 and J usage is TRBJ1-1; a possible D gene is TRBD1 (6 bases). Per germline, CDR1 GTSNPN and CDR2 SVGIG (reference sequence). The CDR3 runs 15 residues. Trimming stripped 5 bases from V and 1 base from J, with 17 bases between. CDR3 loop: CAWQGPGWGNTEAFF. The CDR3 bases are TGTGCCTGGCAGGGGCCGGGGTGGGGGAACACTGAAGCTTTCTTT.

CDR3 in DNA: TGTGCCAGCAGCCCCATGTTCATGAACACTGAAGCTTTCTTT. As protein: CASSPMFMNTEAFF. The chain is built from TRBV5-4 and TRBJ1-1, with D uncertain. This CDR3 has 14 amino acids. CDR1 is SGHNT and CDR2 is YYREEE in the germline V gene (reference sequence). V was clipped by 4 bases and J by 0 bases, with 10 bases between them. The full variable domain, with the rest looked up from reference TRBV5-4 and TRBJ1-1, is ETGVTQSPTHLIKTRGQQVTLRCSSQSGHNTVSWYQQALGQGPQFIFQYYREEENGRGNFPPRFSGLQFPNYSSELNVNALELDDSALYLCASSPMFMNTEAFFGQGTRLTVV.

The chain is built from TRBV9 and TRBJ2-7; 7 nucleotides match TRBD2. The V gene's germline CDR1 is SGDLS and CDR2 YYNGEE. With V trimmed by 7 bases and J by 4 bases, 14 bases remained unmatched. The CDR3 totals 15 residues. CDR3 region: CASGPMGGSIYEQYF. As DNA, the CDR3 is TGTGCCAGCGGTCCCATGGGCGGGAGTATATACGAGCAGTACTTC.

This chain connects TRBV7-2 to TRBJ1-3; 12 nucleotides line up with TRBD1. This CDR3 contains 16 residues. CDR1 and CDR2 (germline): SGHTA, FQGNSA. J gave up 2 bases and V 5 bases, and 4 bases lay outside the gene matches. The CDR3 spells CASSRDRGPAGNTIYF. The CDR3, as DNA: TGTGCCAGCAGCCGGGACAGGGGGCCTGCTGGAAACACCATATATTTT.

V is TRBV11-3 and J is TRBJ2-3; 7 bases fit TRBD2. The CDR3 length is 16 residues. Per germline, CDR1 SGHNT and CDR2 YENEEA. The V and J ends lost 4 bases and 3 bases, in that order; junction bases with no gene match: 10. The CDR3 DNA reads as TGTGCCAGCAGCTGGTTAGGCGCGGGAGAAACAGATACGCAGTATTTT. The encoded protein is CASSWLGAGETDTQYF.

The CDR3 DNA sequence: TGCAGCGCAATAGCGGGGGGGGGCAAAGAGACCCAGTACTTC. This encodes CSAIAGGGKETQYF. The chain has TRBV29-1 and TRBJ2-5; 11 nucleotides agree with TRBD2. Germline CDR1 reads SQVTM; CDR2 reads ANQGSEA. The V segment lost 7 bases and the J segment 3 bases; nucleotides outside the gene matches: 7. The CDR3 is 14 residues long. The full variable domain, with the rest looked up from reference TRBV29-1 and TRBJ2-5, is SAVISQKPSRDICQRGTSLTIQCQVDSQVTMMFWYRQQPGQSLTLIATANQGSEATYESGFVIDKFPISRPNLTFSTLTVSNMSPEDSSIYLCSAIAGGGKETQYFGPGTRLLVL.

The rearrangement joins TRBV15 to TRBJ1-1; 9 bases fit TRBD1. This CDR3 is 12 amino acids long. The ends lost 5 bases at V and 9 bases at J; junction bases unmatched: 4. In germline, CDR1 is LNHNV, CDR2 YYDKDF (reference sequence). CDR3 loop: CATSVGTGKAFF. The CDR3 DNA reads TGTGCCACCAGCGTCGGGACAGGGAAAGCTTTCTTT. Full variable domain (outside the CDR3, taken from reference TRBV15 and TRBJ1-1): DAMVIQNPRYQVTQFGKPVTLSCSQTLNHNVMYWYQQKSSQAPKLLFHYYDKDFNNEADTPDNFQSRRPNTSFCFLDIRSPGLGDTAMYLCATSVGTGKAFFGQGTRLTVV.

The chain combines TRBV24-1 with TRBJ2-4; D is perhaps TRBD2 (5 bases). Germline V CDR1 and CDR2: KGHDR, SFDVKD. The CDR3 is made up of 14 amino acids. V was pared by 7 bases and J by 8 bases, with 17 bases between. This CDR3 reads CATSPTGSGDIQYF. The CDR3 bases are TGTGCCACCAGCCCCACGGGATCTGGGGACATTCAGTACTTC.

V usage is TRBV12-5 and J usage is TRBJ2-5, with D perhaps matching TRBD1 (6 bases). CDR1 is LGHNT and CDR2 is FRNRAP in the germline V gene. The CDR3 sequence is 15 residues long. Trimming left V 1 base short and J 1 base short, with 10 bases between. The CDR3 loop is CASGLGRGGQETQYF. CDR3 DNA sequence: TGTGCTAGTGGTTTGGGCAGAGGGGGCCAAGAGACCCAGTACTTC.

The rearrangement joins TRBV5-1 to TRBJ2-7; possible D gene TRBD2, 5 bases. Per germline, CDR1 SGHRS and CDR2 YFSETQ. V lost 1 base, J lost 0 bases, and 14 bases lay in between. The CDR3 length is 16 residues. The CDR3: CASSLTPAATSYEQYF. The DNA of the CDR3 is TGCGCCAGCAGCTTGACCCCAGCGGCAACCTCCTACGAGCAGTACTTC.

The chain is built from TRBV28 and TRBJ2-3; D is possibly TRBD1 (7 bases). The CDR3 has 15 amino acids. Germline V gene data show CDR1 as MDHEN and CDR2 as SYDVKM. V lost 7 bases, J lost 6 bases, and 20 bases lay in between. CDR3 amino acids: CASKGASSGEDTQYF. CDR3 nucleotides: TGTGCCAGCAAGGGGGCTAGCTCGGGAGAGGATACGCAGTATTTT.

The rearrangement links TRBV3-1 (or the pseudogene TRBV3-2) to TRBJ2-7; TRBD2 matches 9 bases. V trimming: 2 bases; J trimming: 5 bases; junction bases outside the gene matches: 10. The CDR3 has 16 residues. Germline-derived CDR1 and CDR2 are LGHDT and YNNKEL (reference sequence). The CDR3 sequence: CASSQTILAGRNEQYF. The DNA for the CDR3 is TGTGCCAGCAGCCAAACAATTCTAGCGGGGAGAAACGAGCAGTACTTC.

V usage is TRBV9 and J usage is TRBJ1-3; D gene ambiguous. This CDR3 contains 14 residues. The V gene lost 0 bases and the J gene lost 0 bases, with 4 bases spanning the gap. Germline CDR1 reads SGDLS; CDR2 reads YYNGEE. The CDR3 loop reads CASSVESSGNTIYF. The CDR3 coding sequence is TGTGCCAGCAGCGTAGAGAGCTCTGGAAACACCATATATTTT.

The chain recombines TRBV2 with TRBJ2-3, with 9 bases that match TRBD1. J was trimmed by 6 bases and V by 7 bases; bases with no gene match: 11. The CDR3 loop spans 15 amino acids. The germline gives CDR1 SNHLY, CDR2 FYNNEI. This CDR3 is CASTVPGQGMDTQYF. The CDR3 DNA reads TGTGCCAGCACCGTTCCGGGACAGGGCATGGATACGCAGTATTTT.

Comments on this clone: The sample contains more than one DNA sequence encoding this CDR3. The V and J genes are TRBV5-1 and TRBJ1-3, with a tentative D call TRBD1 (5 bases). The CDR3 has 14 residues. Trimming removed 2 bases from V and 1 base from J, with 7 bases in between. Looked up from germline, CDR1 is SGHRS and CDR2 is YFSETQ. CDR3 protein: CASSLGQSGNTIYF. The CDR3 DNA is TGCGCCAGCAGCTTAGGACAATCTGGAAACACCATATATTTT.

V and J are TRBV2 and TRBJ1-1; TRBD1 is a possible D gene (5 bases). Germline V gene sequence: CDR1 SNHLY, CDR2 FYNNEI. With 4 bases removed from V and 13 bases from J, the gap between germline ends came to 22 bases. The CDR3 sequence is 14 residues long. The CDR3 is CASSARTNGYFGFF. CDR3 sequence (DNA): TGTGCCAGCAGTGCTAGGACAAACGGATACTTCGGTTTCTTT.

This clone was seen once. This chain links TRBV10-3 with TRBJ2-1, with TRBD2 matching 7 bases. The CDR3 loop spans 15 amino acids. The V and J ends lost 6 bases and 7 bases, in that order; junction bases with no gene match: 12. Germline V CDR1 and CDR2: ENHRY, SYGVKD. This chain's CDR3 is CAISPGLEPGNEQFF. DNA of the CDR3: TGTGCCATCAGCCCTGGACTAGAGCCGGGAAATGAGCAGTTCTTC.

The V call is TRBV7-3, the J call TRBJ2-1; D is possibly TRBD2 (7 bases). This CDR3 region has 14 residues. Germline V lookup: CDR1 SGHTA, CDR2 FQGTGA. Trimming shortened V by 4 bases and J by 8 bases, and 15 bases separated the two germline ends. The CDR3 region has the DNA TGTGCCAGCAGCTCCTATGGCGGGGGCGATGAGCAGTTCTTC. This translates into CASSSYGGGDEQFF.

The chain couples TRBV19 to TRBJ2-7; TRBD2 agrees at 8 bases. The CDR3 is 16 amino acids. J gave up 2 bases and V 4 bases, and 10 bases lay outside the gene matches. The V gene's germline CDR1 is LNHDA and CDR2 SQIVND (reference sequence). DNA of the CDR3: TGTGCCAGTAGTACAGTCGGGACTAGGGTTCCCTACGAGCAGTACTTC. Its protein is CASSTVGTRVPYEQYF. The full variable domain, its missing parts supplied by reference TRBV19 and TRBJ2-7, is DGGITQSPKYLFRKEGQNVTLSCEQNLNHDAMYWYRQDPGQGLRLIYYSQIVNDFQKGDIAEGYSVSREKKESFPLTVTSAQKNPTAFYLCASSTVGTRVPYEQYFGPGTRLTVT.

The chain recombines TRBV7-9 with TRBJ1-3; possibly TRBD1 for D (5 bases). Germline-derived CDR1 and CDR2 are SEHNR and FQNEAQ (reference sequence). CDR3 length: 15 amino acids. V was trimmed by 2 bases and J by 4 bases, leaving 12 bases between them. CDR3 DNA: TGTGCCAGCAGCTTACTAGGGGCGGGAGGAAACACCATATATTTT. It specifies CASSLLGAGGNTIYF.

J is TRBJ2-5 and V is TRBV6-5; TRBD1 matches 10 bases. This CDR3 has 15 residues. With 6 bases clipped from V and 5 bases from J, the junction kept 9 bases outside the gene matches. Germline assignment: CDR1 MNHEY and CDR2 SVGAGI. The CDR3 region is CASRVDRGRGETQYF. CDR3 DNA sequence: TGTGCCAGCAGAGTCGACAGGGGGCGAGGCGAGACCCAGTACTTC.